The T cell receptor (beta chain) described here comes from a study of blood T cell repertoires in COVID-19. Germline V gene sequence: CDR1 SNHLY, CDR2 FYNNEI. This CDR3 is 15 amino acids long. V gave up 4 bases and J gave up 3 bases; unmatched junction bases: 4. This clone was counted once. Produced via immunoSEQ multiplex PCR; TCRdb's table is partial and in-frame only. Of almost 200,000 clones in the sample, around four fifths were seen once. This receptor was obtained from a man aged 55 to 70 with COVID-19, enrolled during active disease. This chain uses TRBV2 with TRBJ1-5; TRBD1 agrees at 9 bases. Sequenced: peripheral blood. Written as DNA, the CDR3 is TGTGCCAGCAGTGCTGACAGGGGGGTCAATCAGCCCCAGCATTTT. Translated: CASSADRGVNQPQHF.